Included here is one T cell receptor (beta chain) sequence, with context. This clonotype was counted between two and nine times. It has no known antigen specificity. No base qualities exist here, and no much larger clone lies one base off it. The sample originates from a study of blood T cells in healthy people across ages (dated by TCRdb to the mid-2010s). In the study overall: Template switching captured roughly one uniquely barcoded TCR beta cDNA molecule per two T cells in model experiments. The study measured age-related changes in TCR beta repertoire diversity using deep sequencing normalized with unique cDNA molecular identifiers. The donors were divided into four age groups: young (average around 16 years), middle-aged (approximately 42), aged (about 56) and long-lived (about 80). Using the same blood draw, the study looked at two additional independent replicas of 1 million unique cDNA reads for two donors, one aged 18 to 30 and the other aged 80 or older.

Reading from cysteine to phenylalanine, the CDR3 counts 15 amino acids. Kept here is only the CDR3 DNA, which spans 45 bases and is read in frame from base 1. Trimming leaves V shorter by 5 bases and J shorter by 2 bases, with the junction holding 5 bases beyond the gene matches. CDR1 SGHNT and CDR2 YENEEA are derived from the germline V gene. The 39 donors, aged 6 to 90 years, were systemically healthy Caucasian individuals from Russia. Approximately 10 milliliters of peripheral blood were collected from each donor into EDTA-treated Vacutainer tubes. Ficoll-Paque density-gradient centrifugation was used to isolate PBMCs, with at least 7 million per sample. Trizol reagent was used to extract total RNA from PBMCs, with at least 6 micrograms per sample. For every donor, an aliquot of PBMCs went through flow cytometry to measure the percentages of naive CD45RAhigh/CD27high T cells. What the work shows at the level of the full study, not this receptor alone: There was a strong correlation between observed TCR beta diversity and the percentage of naive T cells measured by flow cytometry. Because profiling used bulk unsorted PBMCs, naive and antigen-experienced compartments could not be compared conclusively. Because the CMV infection status of the donors was unknown, age-related changes in expanded clonotypes may potentially have been confounded. The long-lived group showed more naive CD4+ T cells, fewer expanded clones and increased TCR diversity than the aged group, suggesting age selection. Estimates of total diversity based on one million sequenced T cells were regarded as lower bounds and as underestimates. Observed TCR beta diversity per million T cells fell roughly linearly with age, and a significant reduction was already apparent by age about 43.

The library was generated by 5' RACE. The sequencer listed for this sample is Illumina HiSeq 2500. A second about 7 to 11 cycle PCR used a sample-barcoded 5' primer and a J-beta primer mix. Each TCR beta cDNA molecule received a unique molecular identifier from a template-switch 5' adaptor carrying 12 random nucleotides. Each sample yielded at least 2.5 million CDR3-containing paired-end reads. All of the RNA was converted into first-strand cDNA using the Mint cDNA synthesis kit, with a TRBC-specific oligonucleotide serving as the primer. Following uracil-DNA glycosylase treatment, a first 18-cycle PCR with universal primers M1SS and BC2_uni_R was performed on all cDNA. Turning to the authors' computational methods: For normalization, 1 million high-quality reads were randomly selected from each sample, with every read carrying a distinct molecular identifier. Instead of being binned into consensus sequences, reads that shared molecular identifiers were thrown out. MiTCR, with a Q25 quality threshold and the strictest error-elimination algorithm, was used for CDR3 identification, clonotype clustering and error correction. A nonparametric unseen species model with Euler transformation was used to estimate lower-bound total TCR beta diversity. Clones were called with MiXCR by TCRdb after fastp trimmed the public reads at Q25, and only in-frame beta chains were retained. Entries that share a CDR3 protein sequence are merged under the most common genes and DNA. TCRdb, not the original authors, processed these V and J calls. Counted in this sample were under 700,000 distinct CDR3 sequences; 20% to 30% of them appeared once. The ten largest clones add up to 8.7% of the sample.

The same data also went into a second study, on T cells of mothers and their children. As the second paper documents: Nine systemically healthy Caucasian individuals served as donors, namely three mothers together with their six children. cDNA synthesis used all of the extracted RNA, with 1.5 ug of RNA in each 15 ul reaction. Sample barcodes and 2-4 random nucleotides were added via the M1S primer in the second PCR. Over 9.5 million TCR beta CDR3 reads were obtained for each mother, and approximately 3.2 million reads were obtained for each child. In both related and unrelated pairs, thymic selection shapes the output of TCR recombination in a similar way, with inherited differences having only a minor effect. Normalized repertoire overlap was always found to be slightly, but never significantly, higher in related mother-child pairs than in unrelated mother-child pairs. With a sensitivity of about 100 clones per million clonotypes, no persistent microchimeric T cell clones were detected. Deep NGS was used in the study to compare the TCR beta repertoires of mothers and children and to look for features that separate related mother-child pairs from unrelated individuals. On average, the children were roughly 10 +/- 4 years old, while the mothers were about 40 +/- 4 years old. After adapters were ligated using NEBNext reagents, the libraries underwent 100+100 nt paired-end sequencing on an Illumina HiSeq 2000. To prevent cross-contamination, the mother and child libraries were prepared a month apart and were sequenced in separate runs. Between roughly 500,000 and 2,300,000 distinct TCR beta clonotypes were identified per donor. Naive TCR beta clonotypes were estimated from low-frequency clonotypes matched to each donor's FACS-determined naive share, without sorting.

Recombination connected TRBV11-3 to TRBJ2-1; 8 of the junction bases match TRBD1. The clonotype comes from a boy younger than 18 in good health. Sample: blood. The DNA sequence is as follows: TGTGCCAGCAGCCGAAGGACAGGGCCCTACAATGAGCAGTTCTTC. Its coded protein is CASSRRTGPYNEQFF.